These T cell receptor beta chains were read from a single sample in a study of cytomegalovirus exposure and HLA in healthy donors. The repertoire was sequenced with immunoSEQ multiplex PCR; TCRdb's copy has only in-frame clones and lacks some. The sample carries about 160,000 clones, roughly 72% recorded once. Sequenced input: PBMCs. All receptors derive from a man aged 35 to 55 in good health and CMV-seropositive. Both conserved end residues are part of each CDR3. The order of the fields is D gene, J gene, clone size, V gene, CDR3 length, CDR3 protein, CDR3 DNA. The D gene is left open where the match is weak. The size entry is marked missing in some rows and otherwise reads once, few, many or a size class.

.	TRBJ2-5	.	TRBV30	11	CAWDNQETQYF	TGTGCCTGGGACAACCAAGAGACCCAGTACTTC
TRBD1	TRBJ1-1	.	TRBV5-6	13	CASSVTGGFEAFF	TGTGCCAGCAGCGTAACAGGGGGCTTTGAAGCTTTCTTT
.	TRBJ2-7	.	TRBV7-2	12	CASSKALYEQYF	TGTGCCAGCAGCAAAGCCCTCTACGAGCAGTACTTC
.	TRBJ2-2	.	TRBV7-2	16	CASSSPKGGDTGELFF	TGTGCCAGCAGCTCTCCAAAAGGGGGGGATACCGGGGAGCTGTTTTTT
TRBD2	TRBJ2-3	few	TRBV4-3	14	CASSQSGASDTQYF	TGCGCCAGCAGCCAAAGCGGGGCGTCAGATACGCAGTATTTT
TRBD1	TRBJ1-3	few	TRBV2	15	CASSADRVFGNTIYF	TGTGCCAGCAGTGCTGACAGGGTGTTCGGAAACACCATATATTTT
.	TRBJ1-5	.	TRBV7-2	14	CASSPGQYNQPQHF	TGTGCCAGCAGCCCCGGACAGTACAATCAGCCCCAGCATTTT
.	TRBJ2-7	.	TRBV7-9	14	CASSLGQYSYEQYF	TGTGCCAGCAGCCTAGGACAGTACTCCTACGAGCAGTACTTC
.	TRBJ1-1	few	TRBV7-9	13	CAGSFPDGAGAFF	TGTGCCGGCAGCTTCCCCGATGGGGCTGGAGCTTTCTTT
TRBD2	TRBJ2-1	.	TRBV5-1	16	CASGSLAGGPYNEQFF	TGCGCCAGCGGATCGTTAGCGGGGGGGCCGTACAATGAGCAGTTCTTC
.	TRBJ1-4	few	TRBV5-4	16	CASSAEAGVTNEKLFF	TGTGCCAGCAGCGCCGAGGCAGGGGTAACTAATGAAAAACTGTTTTTT
TRBD1	TRBJ2-5	.	TRBV29-1	13	CSVQGTGSETQYF	TGCAGCGTACAGGGGACAGGGTCAGAGACCCAGTACTTC
TRBD2	TRBJ2-3	.	TRBV10-2	15	CASGSGGAGTDTQYF	TGCGCCAGCGGTAGCGGGGGGGCCGGCACAGATACGCAGTATTTT
.	TRBJ2-7	.	TRBV7-7	15	CAISLAAGDNYEQYF	TGTGCTATCAGCTTAGCCGCCGGGGACAACTACGAGCAGTACTTC
.	TRBJ1-1	.	TRBV5-4	15	CASSLEEGRATEAFF	TGTGCCAGCAGCTTGGAAGAGGGGAGGGCCACTGAAGCTTTCTTT
.	TRBJ2-5	.	TRBV29-1	15	CSVEKGGQSTFGQYF	TGCAGCGTTGAAAAGGGGGGACAGTCTACGTTTGGGCAGTACTTC
TRBD1	TRBJ2-5	.	TRBV6-5	14	CASSPRDREGTQYF	TGTGCCAGCAGCCCCCGGGACAGGGAGGGGACCCAGTACTTC
.	TRBJ1-2	few	TRBV13	15	CASSSHTGLNYGYTF	TGTGCCAGCAGCTCACACACAGGGCTCAACTATGGCTACACCTTC
.	TRBJ2-7	.	TRBV11-2	15	CASSLSTEGSYEQYF	TGTGCCAGCAGCTTATCCACAGAGGGCTCCTACGAGCAGTACTTC
.	TRBJ2-2	.	TRBV19	13	CASSGTLTGELFF	TGTGCCAGTTCCGGGACACTCACCGGGGAGCTGTTTTTT
TRBD1	TRBJ2-5	.	TRBV2	14	CASIMDRGPETQYF	TGTGCCAGCATCATGGACAGGGGGCCCGAGACCCAGTACTTC
TRBD2	TRBJ2-3	few	TRBV5-6	18	CASSLEVIAGGRTDTQYF	TGTGCCAGCAGCTTGGAGGTTATAGCGGGGGGCCGCACAGATACGCAGTATTTT
.	TRBJ1-4	.	TRBV9	17	CASGAATVSSRDEKLFF	TGTGCCAGCGGCGCGGCGACGGTATCCAGTCGGGATGAAAAACTGTTTTTT
TRBD2	TRBJ2-1	.	TRBV18	16	CASSPPASGVVNEQFF	TGTGCCAGCTCACCACCGGCTAGCGGGGTTGTCAATGAGCAGTTCTTC
TRBD2	TRBJ2-1	.	TRBV6-4	15	CASSDSASGGHEQFF	TGTGCCAGCAGTGACTCGGCTAGCGGGGGGCATGAGCAGTTCTTC
.	TRBJ1-1	few	TRBV4-3	13	CASSQRENTEAFF	TGCGCCAGCAGCCAGAGGGAGAACACTGAAGCTTTCTTT
TRBD2	TRBJ2-3	.	TRBV28	15	CASRMTSGGTDTQYF	TGTGCCAGCAGAATGACTAGCGGGGGCACAGATACGCAGTATTTT
TRBD1	TRBJ2-1	.	TRBV29-1	12	CSTQQGAGEQFF	TGCAGCACCCAACAGGGGGCGGGTGAGCAGTTCTTC
.	TRBJ1-6	.	TRBV5-6	18	CASSSDRGLTSYNSPLHF	TGTGCCAGCAGTTCTGATAGGGGCCTCACCTCCTATAATTCACCCCTCCACTTT
TRBD1	TRBJ1-6	.	TRBV7-6	15	CASSLGTGGHSPLHF	TGTGCCAGCAGCTTAGGGACAGGGGGCCATTCACCCCTCCACTTT
TRBD1	TRBJ2-7	.	TRBV4-3	15	CASSQGTGGFSEQYF	TGCGCCAGCAGCCAAGGGACAGGGGGCTTCTCCGAGCAGTACTTC
TRBD1	TRBJ1-2	once	TRBV27	19	CASSRLKAPGQGPVYGYTF	TGTGCCAGCAGTCGCCTCAAGGCCCCGGGACAGGGCCCGGTCTATGGCTACACCTTC
TRBD1	TRBJ2-6	.	TRBV15	18	CATSRGGQYTSGANVLTF	TGTGCCACCAGCAGAGGGGGACAGTATACCTCTGGGGCCAACGTCCTGACTTTC
TRBD1	TRBJ2-1	once	TRBV6-5	15	CASSSARDRVDEQFF	TGTGCCAGCAGTTCCGCCCGGGACAGGGTAGATGAGCAGTTCTTC
TRBD1	TRBJ1-6	.	TRBV6-5	13	CASADRINSPLHF	TGTGCCAGCGCGGACAGGATTAATTCACCCCTCCACTTT
.	TRBJ1-1	.	TRBV7-9	13	CASSFLFGSEAFF	TGTGCCAGCAGCTTCCTTTTCGGGAGTGAAGCTTTCTTT
.	TRBJ2-5	.	TRBV5-4	15	CASSLAGGLQETQYF	TGTGCCAGCAGCTTGGCCGGGGGGCTGCAAGAGACCCAGTACTTC
TRBD2	TRBJ2-2	few	TRBV7-8	18	CASTPGTSGGGRTGELFF	TGTGCCAGCACCCCCGGGACTAGCGGGGGGGGGAGGACCGGGGAGCTGTTTTTT
.	TRBJ2-7	.	TRBV11-2	15	CASRYTGPGSYEQYF	TGTGCCAGCAGATATACAGGGCCGGGCTCCTACGAGCAGTACTTC
.	TRBJ2-7	few	TRBV5-1	14	CASSLGGSTYEQYF	TGCGCCAGCAGCTTGGGGGGCAGTACCTACGAGCAGTACTTC
.	TRBJ2-1	.	TRBV7-8	14	CASSYRDRNNEQFF	TGTGCCAGCAGCTACAGGGACCGTAACAATGAGCAGTTCTTC
TRBD1	TRBJ1-2	.	TRBV19	14	CASSIRQGGGGYTF	TGTGCCAGTAGTATCCGACAGGGTGGCGGTGGCTACACCTTC
.	TRBJ2-7	.	TRBV7-9	16	CASSLAGASWLHEQYF	TGTGCCAGCAGCTTAGCAGGGGCATCCTGGTTGCACGAGCAGTACTTC
TRBD1	TRBJ2-3	.	TRBV18	17	CASSPPGQGWGTDTQYF	TGTGCCAGCTCACCTCCGGGACAGGGGTGGGGCACAGATACGCAGTATTTT
.	TRBJ2-3	.	TRBV6-1	12	CASSAEGDTQYF	TGTGCCAGCAGTGCTGAGGGAGATACGCAGTATTTT
.	TRBJ1-4	.	TRBV30	13	CAWSGDAGEKLFF	TGTGCCTGGAGTGGGGATGCGGGTGAAAAACTGTTTTTT
.	TRBJ1-1	.	TRBV9	16	CASSVEGGGPITEAFF	TGTGCCAGCAGCGTAGAGGGAGGAGGGCCGATCACTGAAGCTTTCTTT
.	TRBJ2-1	.	TRBV27	15	CASSLSRVSGNEQFF	TGTGCCAGCAGTTTATCGAGGGTTAGCGGTAATGAGCAGTTCTTC
TRBD1	TRBJ1-1	.	TRBV7-9	17	CASSSTGQDELGTEAFF	TGTGCCAGCAGCTCCACCGGACAGGACGAATTGGGAACTGAAGCTTTCTTT
TRBD2	TRBJ2-5	.	TRBV18	18	CASSPPRGLAGPQETQYF	TGTGCCAGCTCACCACCTAGGGGACTAGCGGGGCCTCAAGAGACCCAGTACTTC
.	TRBJ2-7	.	TRBV4-2	14	CASSQGGVSYEQYF	TGTGCCAGCAGCCAAGGCGGGGTCTCCTACGAGCAGTACTTC
TRBD1	TRBJ1-6	.	TRBV2	15	CASSAGGSYNSPLHF	TGTGCCAGCAGCGCAGGGGGCTCCTATAATTCACCCCTCCACTTT
.	TRBJ2-5	.	TRBV5-1	14	CASSLSGTQETQYF	TGCGCCAGCAGCTTATCAGGGACTCAAGAGACCCAGTACTTC
.	TRBJ2-7	.	TRBV14	14	CASSQGNAGYEQYF	TGTGCCAGCAGCCAAGGTAATGCAGGGTACGAGCAGTACTTC
.	TRBJ2-5	.	TRBV4-2	18	CASSQVVRGGASTKTQYF	TGTGCCAGCAGCCAAGTTGTGAGAGGGGGAGCTTCAACGAAGACCCAGTACTTC
TRBD1	TRBJ2-7	.	TRBV29-1	13	CSVGGQGSYEQYF	TGCAGCGTTGGGGGACAGGGTTCCTACGAGCAGTACTTC
.	TRBJ1-1	few	TRBV15	15	CATSRDLRPNTEAFF	TGTGCCACCAGCAGAGATCTGCGCCCGAACACTGAAGCTTTCTTT
TRBD1	TRBJ2-1	.	TRBV6-5	15	CASCRGQPTYNEQFF	TGTGCCAGCTGCAGGGGACAGCCGACCTACAATGAGCAGTTCTTC
TRBD1	TRBJ1-2	.	TRBV19	13	CASSTRQGSGYTF	TGTGCCAGTAGTACTCGACAGGGCTCTGGCTACACCTTC
TRBD1	TRBJ2-5	.	TRBV5-1	15	CASSRTGGDQETQYF	TGCGCCAGCAGCAGGACAGGGGGGGACCAAGAGACCCAGTACTTC